This T cell receptor (beta chain) was captured by sequencing in a study of chemoradiotherapy in HPV16-positive cancers. Study at large: Functional T-cell assays on two HPV16-positive patients' cells defined candidate HPV-specific clones and common TCR motifs. Study outcomes and limitations: Candidate HPV-specific clones and E7-related TCR motifs grew in tumor during treatment. The functional HPV-specific definition rests on just a couple of HPV16-positive patients.

Turning to this clone: What it binds is unknown.

Trimming pared 4 bases from V and 4 bases from J, leaving 19 bases between. Germline CDR1 and CDR2: MNHEY and SVGAGI. The CDR3 has 16 residues. Profiled with immunoSEQ multiplex PCR; TCRdb holds only in-frame clones, not every one. Here the sample spans under 8,000 clones, about two thirds being singletons. Repertoires were sampled repeatedly during chemoradiotherapy. Sample: tumor tissue, taken from a patient who underwent chemoradiotherapy. The origin of this receptor is a human donor with HPV-associated anogenital cancer. This chain links TRBV6-5 with TRBJ2-5, with D possibly matching TRBD2 (6 bases). CDR3 DNA sequence: TGTGCCAGCAGTTTTCAAACAGGAGGGAGTGGAGAGACCCAGTACTTC. This encodes CASSFQTGGSGETQYF.